This entry lists 13 T cell receptor beta chains sequenced from one sample in a study of low-dose radiotherapy and immunotherapy resistance in tumors. With TRAV- and TRBV-specific primers, first-strand cDNA was made, covering the alpha and beta chains. Both a constant-region primer and a V-primer adapter served to amplify TCRs across 15 to 20 PCR cycles. MiXCR, run by TCRdb on the reads, gives a single entry per CDR3 protein. The data contain some 13,000 distinct CDR3 sequences, more than 60% of them singletons. These receptors came from a human donor with advanced metastatic prostate, ovarian, gallbladder or colorectal cancer (not recorded which). This table probably holds off-target reads from a library built for another chain.

This chain uses TRBV12-3 or TRBV12-4 with TRBJ1-1; D unclear. The CDR3 contains 14 residues. Trimming took 1 base from V and 1 from J, leaving 7 bases between them. This chain's CDR3 is CASSLGHSNTEAFF. The CDR3 coding sequence is TGTGCCAGCAGTTTAGGGCACTCGAACACTGAAGCTTTCTTT.

To note about this clonotype: Relative to the germline gene, one junction end is altered; a read error may explain this. The CDR3 sequence: CASSLQGEKERYF. In nucleotides, the CDR3 is TGCGCCAGCAGCTTGCAGGGGGAAAAGGAGCGGTACTTC. This chain joins TRBV5-1 and TRBJ2-7; the match to TRBD1 covers 7 bases. Germline V gene sequence: CDR1 SGHRS, CDR2 YFSETQ. The CDR3 consists of 13 residues.

The V gene is TRBV6-2 or TRBV6-3, the J gene TRBJ2-2, with 7 bases matching TRBD2. The V gene's germline CDR1 is MNHEY and CDR2 SVGEGT. This CDR3 has 16 residues. V shed 7 bases and J 0 bases; nucleotides not matched to a gene: 8. As DNA, the CDR3 is TGTGCCAGCACCGAGAGGGAGGGCCCGAACACCGGGGAGCTGTTTTTT. Translation: CASTEREGPNTGELFF.

V gene TRBV2 combines with J gene TRBJ2-3; TRBD2 agrees at 9 bases. The V segment lost 8 bases and the J segment 0 bases; nucleotides outside the gene matches: 3. This CDR3 spans 14 amino acids. Germline lookup yields CDR1 SNHLY and CDR2 FYNNEI. CDR3 sequence: CASRGGASTDTQYF. The CDR3 DNA is TGTGCCAGCCGCGGGGGGGCTAGCACAGATACGCAGTATTTT.

The J gene is TRBJ1-1, the V gene TRBV2, with a tentative D call TRBD1 (5 bases). The CDR3 is made up of 12 amino acids. Per the germline V gene, CDR1 is SNHLY and CDR2 is FYNNEI. V lost 3 bases and J 5 bases, leaving 7 bases between the germline ends. CDR3 sequence: CASSERGTEAFF. Here the CDR3 DNA reads TGTGCCAGCAGTGAGAGGGGTACTGAAGCTTTCTTT.

The V gene is TRBV18, the J gene TRBJ1-1, with D possibly being TRBD1 (5 bases). V lost 3 bases and J 0 bases, leaving 8 bases between the germline ends. This CDR3 has 14 amino acids. The germline V gene encodes CDR1 KGHSH and CDR2 LQKENI. This CDR3 is CASSPRQLNTEAFF. The CDR3 bases are TGTGCCAGCTCACCGCGACAGCTGAACACTGAAGCTTTCTTT.

The chain is built from TRBV10-2 and TRBJ1-5; perhaps TRBD1 as D (5 bases). The CDR3 contains 13 residues. Trimming shortened V by 8 bases and J by 5 bases, and 13 bases separated the two germline ends. CDR1 WSHSY and CDR2 SAAADI come from the germline V gene. This CDR3 is CASGLGADQPQHF. The DNA of the CDR3 is TGCGCCAGCGGGCTTGGGGCCGATCAGCCCCAGCATTTT.

CDR3 DNA: TGTGCCAGCAGTATGGGACAGGCTGGCTACACCTTC. Amino acids: CASSMGQAGYTF. The V call is TRBV6-8, the J call TRBJ1-2; 8 positions match TRBD1. In germline, CDR1 is MNHGY, CDR2 SAAAGT. This CDR3 spans 12 amino acids. J was trimmed by 7 bases and V by 5 bases; bases with no gene match: 3.

The chain recombines TRBV6-5 with TRBJ2-2, with D unclear. Deletions cut 0 bases from V and 2 bases from J, with 4 bases between. Germline V gene data show CDR1 as MNHEY and CDR2 as SVGAGI. This CDR3 is built from 14 residues. CDR3 coding DNA: TGTGCCAGCAGTTACTCTGGTAACACCGGGGAGCTGTTTTTT. Amino acid sequence: CASSYSGNTGELFF.

The chain recombines TRBV7-9 with TRBJ2-5; maybe TRBD2 (5 bases). The CDR3 contains 14 residues. The germline V gene has CDR1 SEHNR and CDR2 FQNEAQ (reference sequence). The V end lost 8 bases, the J end lost 5 bases, and 18 bases lay between the germline ends. CDR3 nucleotides: TGTGCCAGCCGGGCGGGCGCGACAAGGGAGACCCAGTACTTC. Residues: CASRAGATRETQYF.

This chain joins TRBV29-1 and TRBJ1-2, with TRBD1 identical over 9 bases. The germline V gene has CDR1 SQVTM and CDR2 ANQGSEA. The CDR3 is 13 amino acids. V trimming: 8 bases; J trimming: 4 bases; junction bases outside the gene matches: 8. The CDR3 spells CSTGQGGGYGYTF. CDR3 nucleotides: TGCAGCACGGGACAGGGTGGGGGCTATGGCTACACCTTC.

The chain combines TRBV7-9 with TRBJ1-5, with no clear D. Germline values: CDR1 SEHNR, CDR2 FQNEAQ (reference sequence). The CDR3 sequence is 16 residues long. Trimming cost V 3 bases and J 2 bases, with 14 bases left between them. For the CDR3, the DNA is TGTGCCAGCAGCTTTAACGAGGGCTTAGGCAATCAGCCCCAGCATTTT. It is translated as CASSFNEGLGNQPQHF.

The CDR3 bases are TGCGCCAGCGCTGATACAGGGGGAACCACTGAAGCTTTCTTT. It translates to CASADTGGTTEAFF. The J gene is TRBJ1-1, the V gene TRBV5-1, with 8 bases lining up with TRBD1. The CDR3 totals 14 residues. With V trimmed by 7 bases and J by 4 bases, 9 bases remained unmatched. Germline values: CDR1 SGHRS, CDR2 YFSETQ.